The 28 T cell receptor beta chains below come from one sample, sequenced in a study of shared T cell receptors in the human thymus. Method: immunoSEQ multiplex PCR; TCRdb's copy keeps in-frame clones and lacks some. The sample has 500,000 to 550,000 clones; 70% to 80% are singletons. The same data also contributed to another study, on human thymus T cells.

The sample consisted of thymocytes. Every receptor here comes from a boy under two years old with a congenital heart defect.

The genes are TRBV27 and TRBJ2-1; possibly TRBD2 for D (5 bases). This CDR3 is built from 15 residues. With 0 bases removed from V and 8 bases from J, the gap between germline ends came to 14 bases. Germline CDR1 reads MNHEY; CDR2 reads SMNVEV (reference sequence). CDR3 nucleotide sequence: TGTGCCAGCAGTTTATCGGGCGGGTGGGCCGATGAGCAGTTCTTC. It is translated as CASSLSGGWADEQFF.

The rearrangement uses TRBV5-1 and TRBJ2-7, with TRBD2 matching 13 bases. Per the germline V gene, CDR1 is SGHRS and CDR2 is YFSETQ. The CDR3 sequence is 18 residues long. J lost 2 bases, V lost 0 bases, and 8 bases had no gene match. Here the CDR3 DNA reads TGCGCCAGCAGCTTGGGTGAGCTGACTAGCGGGAGGCCCTACGAGCAGTACTTC. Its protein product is CASSLGELTSGRPYEQYF.

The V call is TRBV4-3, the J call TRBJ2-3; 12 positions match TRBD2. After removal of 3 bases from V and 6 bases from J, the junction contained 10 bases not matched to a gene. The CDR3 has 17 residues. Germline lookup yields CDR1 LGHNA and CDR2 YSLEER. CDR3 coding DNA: TGCGCCAGCAGCCACTCCCGGGATACTAGCGGGAGGGATACGCAGTATTTT. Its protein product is CASSHSRDTSGRDTQYF.

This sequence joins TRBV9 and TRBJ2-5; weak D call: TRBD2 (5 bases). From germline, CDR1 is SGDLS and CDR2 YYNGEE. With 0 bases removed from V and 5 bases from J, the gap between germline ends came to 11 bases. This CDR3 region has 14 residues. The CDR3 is CASSVEASWETQYF. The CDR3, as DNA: TGTGCCAGCAGCGTAGAGGCTAGCTGGGAGACCCAGTACTTC.

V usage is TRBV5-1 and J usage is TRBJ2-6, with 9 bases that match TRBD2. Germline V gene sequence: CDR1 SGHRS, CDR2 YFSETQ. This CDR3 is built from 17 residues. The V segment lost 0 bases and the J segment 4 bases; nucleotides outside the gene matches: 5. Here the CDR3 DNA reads TGCGCCAGCAGCTTGGACGGACTAGCGTCCGGGGCCAACGTCCTGACTTTC. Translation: CASSLDGLASGANVLTF.

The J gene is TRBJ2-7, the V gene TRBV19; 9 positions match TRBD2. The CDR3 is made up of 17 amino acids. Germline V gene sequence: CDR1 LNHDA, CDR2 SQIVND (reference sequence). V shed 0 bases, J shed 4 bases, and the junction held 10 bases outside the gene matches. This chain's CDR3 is CASSIDGGRAGGYEQYF. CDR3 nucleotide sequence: TGTGCCAGTAGTATAGATGGAGGACGAGCGGGAGGATACGAGCAGTACTTC.

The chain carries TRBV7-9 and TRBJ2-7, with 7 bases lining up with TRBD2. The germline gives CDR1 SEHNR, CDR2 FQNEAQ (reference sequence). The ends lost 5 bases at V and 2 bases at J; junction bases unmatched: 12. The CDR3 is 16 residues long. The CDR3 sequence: CASSPAWSGTTYEQYF. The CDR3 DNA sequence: TGTGCCAGCAGCCCCGCGTGGAGCGGGACTACCTACGAGCAGTACTTC.

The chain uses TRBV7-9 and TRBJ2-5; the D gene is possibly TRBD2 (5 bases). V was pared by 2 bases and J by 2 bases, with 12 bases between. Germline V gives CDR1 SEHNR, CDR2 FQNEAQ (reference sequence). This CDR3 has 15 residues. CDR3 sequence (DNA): TGTGCCAGCAGCTTAATGTGCGGGCTTCAAGAGACCCAGTACTTC. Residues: CASSLMCGLQETQYF.

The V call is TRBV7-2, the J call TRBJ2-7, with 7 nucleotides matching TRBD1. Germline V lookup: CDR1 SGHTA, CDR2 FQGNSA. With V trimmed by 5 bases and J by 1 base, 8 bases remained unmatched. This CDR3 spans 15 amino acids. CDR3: CASSLGQPESYEQYF. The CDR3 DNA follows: TGTGCCAGCAGCCTGGGACAGCCTGAATCCTACGAGCAGTACTTC.

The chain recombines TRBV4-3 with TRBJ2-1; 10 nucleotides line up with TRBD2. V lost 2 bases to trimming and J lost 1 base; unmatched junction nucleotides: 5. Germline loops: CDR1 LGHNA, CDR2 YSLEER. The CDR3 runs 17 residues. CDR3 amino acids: CASSQLAGEWSYNEQFF. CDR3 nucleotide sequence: TGCGCCAGCAGCCAACTAGCGGGAGAATGGTCCTACAATGAGCAGTTCTTC.

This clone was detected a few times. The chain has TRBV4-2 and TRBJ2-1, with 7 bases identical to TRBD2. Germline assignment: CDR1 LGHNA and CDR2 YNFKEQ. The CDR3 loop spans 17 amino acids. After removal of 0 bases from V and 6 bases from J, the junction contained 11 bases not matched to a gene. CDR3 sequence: CASSQDCRREIGNEQFF. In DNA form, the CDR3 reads TGTGCCAGCAGCCAAGATTGTAGGCGGGAGATTGGCAATGAGCAGTTCTTC.

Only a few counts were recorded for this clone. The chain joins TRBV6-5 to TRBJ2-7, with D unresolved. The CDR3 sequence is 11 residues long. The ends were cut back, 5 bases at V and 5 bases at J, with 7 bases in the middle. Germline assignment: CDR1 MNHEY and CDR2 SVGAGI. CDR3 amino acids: CASSPPHEQYF. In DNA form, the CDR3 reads TGTGCCAGCAGTCCTCCCCACGAGCAGTACTTC.

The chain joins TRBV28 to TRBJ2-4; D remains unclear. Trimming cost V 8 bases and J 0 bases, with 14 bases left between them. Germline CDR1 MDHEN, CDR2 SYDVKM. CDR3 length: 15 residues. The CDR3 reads CASATGGGAKNIQYF. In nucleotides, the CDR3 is TGTGCCAGCGCTACTGGTGGTGGAGCCAAAAACATTCAGTACTTC.

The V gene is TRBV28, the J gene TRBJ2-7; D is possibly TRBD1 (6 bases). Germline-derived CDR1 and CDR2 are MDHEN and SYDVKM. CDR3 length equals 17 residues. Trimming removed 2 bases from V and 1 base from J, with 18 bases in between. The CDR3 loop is CASSLPYQGRGSYEQYF. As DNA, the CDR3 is TGTGCCAGCAGTTTACCATACCAGGGCAGGGGATCCTACGAGCAGTACTTC.

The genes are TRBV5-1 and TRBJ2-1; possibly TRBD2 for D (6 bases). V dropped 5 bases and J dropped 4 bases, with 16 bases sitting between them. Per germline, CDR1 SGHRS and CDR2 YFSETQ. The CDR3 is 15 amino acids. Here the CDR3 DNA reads TGCGCCAGCAGGCGGCGGGAATCTAGTTACAATGAGCAGTTCTTC. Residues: CASRRRESSYNEQFF.

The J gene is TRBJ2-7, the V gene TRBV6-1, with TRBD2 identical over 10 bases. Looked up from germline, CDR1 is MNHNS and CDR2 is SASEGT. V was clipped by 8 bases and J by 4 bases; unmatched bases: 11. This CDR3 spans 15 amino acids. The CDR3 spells CASSSGRTVWYEQYF. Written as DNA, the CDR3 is TGTGCCAGCTCTAGCGGGAGAACGGTTTGGTACGAGCAGTACTTC.

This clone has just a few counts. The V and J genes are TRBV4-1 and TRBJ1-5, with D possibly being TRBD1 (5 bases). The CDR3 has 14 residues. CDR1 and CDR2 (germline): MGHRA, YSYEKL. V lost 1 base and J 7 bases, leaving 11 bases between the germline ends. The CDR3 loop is CASSQGGTGQPQHF. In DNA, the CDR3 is TGCGCCAGCAGCCAAGGCGGGACGGGACAGCCCCAGCATTTT.

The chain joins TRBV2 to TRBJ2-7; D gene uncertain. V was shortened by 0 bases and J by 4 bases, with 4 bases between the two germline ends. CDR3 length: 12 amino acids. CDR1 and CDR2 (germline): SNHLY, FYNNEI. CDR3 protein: CASSEAAYEQYF. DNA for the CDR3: TGTGCCAGCAGTGAAGCAGCTTACGAGCAGTACTTC.

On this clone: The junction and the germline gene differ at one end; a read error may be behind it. CDR3 sequence reads: CASSQNSRTSGRDF. In DNA, the CDR3 is TGCGCCAGCAGCCAGAATTCCCGGACTAGCGGGAGAGACTTC. The genes are TRBV4-3 and TRBJ2-5; 13 bases line up with TRBD2. Germline CDR1 reads LGHNA; CDR2 reads YSLEER. The CDR3 has 14 residues.

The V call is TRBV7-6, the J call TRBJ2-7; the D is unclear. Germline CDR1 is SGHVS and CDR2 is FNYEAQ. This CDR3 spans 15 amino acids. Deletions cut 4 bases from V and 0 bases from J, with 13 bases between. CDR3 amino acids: CASSSKAVSSYEQYF. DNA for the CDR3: TGTGCCAGCAGCTCCAAGGCGGTTAGCTCCTACGAGCAGTACTTC.

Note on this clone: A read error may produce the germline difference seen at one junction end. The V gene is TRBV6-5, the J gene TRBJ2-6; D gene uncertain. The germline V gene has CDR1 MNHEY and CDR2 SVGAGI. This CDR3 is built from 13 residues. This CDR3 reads CAGSHRGANVLTF. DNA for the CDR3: TGTGCCGGCAGCCATCGGGGGGCCAACGTCCTGACTTTC.

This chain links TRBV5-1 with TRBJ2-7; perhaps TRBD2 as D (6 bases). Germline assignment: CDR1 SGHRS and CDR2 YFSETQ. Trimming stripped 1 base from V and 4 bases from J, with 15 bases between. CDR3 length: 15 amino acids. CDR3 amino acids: CASSLIRRDKYEQYF. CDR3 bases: TGCGCCAGCAGCTTGATCCGGCGGGATAAATACGAGCAGTACTTC.

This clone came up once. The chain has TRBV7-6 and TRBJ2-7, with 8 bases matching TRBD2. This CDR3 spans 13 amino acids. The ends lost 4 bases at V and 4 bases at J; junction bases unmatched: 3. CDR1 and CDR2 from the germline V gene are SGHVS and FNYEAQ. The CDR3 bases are TGTGCCAGCAGCTCGGGACTAGAGTACGAGCAGTACTTC. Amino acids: CASSSGLEYEQYF.

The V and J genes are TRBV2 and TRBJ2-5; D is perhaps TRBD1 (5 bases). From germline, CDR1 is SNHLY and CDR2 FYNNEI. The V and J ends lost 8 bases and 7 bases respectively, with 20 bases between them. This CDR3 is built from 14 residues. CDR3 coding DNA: TGTGCCAGCCTCGCAGGTTGGGGCAGTGTGACCCAGTACTTC. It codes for CASLAGWGSVTQYF.

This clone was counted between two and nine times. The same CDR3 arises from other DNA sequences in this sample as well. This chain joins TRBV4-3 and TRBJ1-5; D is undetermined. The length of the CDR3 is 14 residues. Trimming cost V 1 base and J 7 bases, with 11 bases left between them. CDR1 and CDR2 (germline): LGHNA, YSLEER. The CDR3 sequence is CASSQGPSNQPQHF. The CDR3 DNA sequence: TGCGCCAGCAGCCAAGGGCCTTCAAACCAGCCCCAGCATTTT.

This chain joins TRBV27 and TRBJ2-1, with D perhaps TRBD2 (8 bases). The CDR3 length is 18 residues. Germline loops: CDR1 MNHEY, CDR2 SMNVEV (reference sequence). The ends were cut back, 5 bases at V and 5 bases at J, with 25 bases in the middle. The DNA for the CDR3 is TGTGCCAGCAGTGCCCAGGGGGAAGGGCGGGAGGAGGACAATGAGCAGTTCTTC. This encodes CASSAQGEGREEDNEQFF.

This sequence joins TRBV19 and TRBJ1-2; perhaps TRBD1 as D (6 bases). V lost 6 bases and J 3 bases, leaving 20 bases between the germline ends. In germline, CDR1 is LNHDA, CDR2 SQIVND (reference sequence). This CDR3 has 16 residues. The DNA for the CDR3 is TGTGCCAGTAGCATATACCTCCGGGGGGCGGACTATGGCTACACCTTC. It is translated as CASSIYLRGADYGYTF.

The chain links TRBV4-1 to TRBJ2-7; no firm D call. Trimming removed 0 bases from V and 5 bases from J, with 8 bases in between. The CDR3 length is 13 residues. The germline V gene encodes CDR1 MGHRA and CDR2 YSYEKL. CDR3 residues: CASSQDGPHEQYF. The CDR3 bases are TGCGCCAGCAGCCAAGATGGGCCCCACGAGCAGTACTTC.